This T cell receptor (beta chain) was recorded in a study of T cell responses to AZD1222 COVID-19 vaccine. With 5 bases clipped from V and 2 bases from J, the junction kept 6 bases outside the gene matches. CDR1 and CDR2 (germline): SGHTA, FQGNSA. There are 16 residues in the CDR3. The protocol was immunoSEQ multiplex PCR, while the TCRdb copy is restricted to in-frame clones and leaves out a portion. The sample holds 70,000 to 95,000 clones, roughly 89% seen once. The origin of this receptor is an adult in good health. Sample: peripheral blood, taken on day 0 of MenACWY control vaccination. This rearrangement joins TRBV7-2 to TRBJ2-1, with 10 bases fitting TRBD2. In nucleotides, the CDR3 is TGTGCCAGCAGCCCTTATAGCGGGGGGACCTACAATGAGCAGTTCTTC. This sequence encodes CASSPYSGGTYNEQFF.